The 26 T cell receptor beta chains presented below share a single source sample, sequenced in a study of T cell responses to AZD1222 COVID-19 vaccine. TCRdb keeps only in-frame clones here, not all; method: immunoSEQ multiplex PCR. In the table there are approximately 170,000 clones, approximately 86% of which are singletons. The source material was peripheral blood, sampled 28 days after the second AZD1222 dose. Source of these receptors: an adult who received the AZD1222 COVID-19 vaccine.

On this clone: The same CDR3 can be traced to other DNA sequences in this sample. The chain couples TRBV19 to TRBJ1-5; 7 bases line up with TRBD1. V was pared by 1 base and J by 4 bases, with 4 bases of the junction left unmatched. The V gene's germline CDR1 is LNHDA and CDR2 SQIVND (reference sequence). There are 15 residues in the CDR3. Written as DNA, the CDR3 is TGTGCCAGTAGTATAGGGCCAGGGGGAAATCAGCCCCAGCATTTT. Its protein is CASSIGPGGNQPQHF. The entire variable domain, with the rest obtained from reference TRBV19 and TRBJ1-5, is as follows: DGGITQSPKYLFRKEGQNVTLSCEQNLNHDAMYWYRQDPGQGLRLIYYSQIVNDFQKGDIAEGYSVSREKKESFPLTVTSAQKNPTAFYLCASSIGPGGNQPQHFGDGTRLSIL.

J is TRBJ2-3 and V is TRBV5-1, with D tentatively TRBD1 (5 bases). The CDR3 is 16 amino acids. Trimming cost V 0 bases and J 3 bases, with 14 bases left between them. Germline loops: CDR1 SGHRS, CDR2 YFSETQ. The CDR3 DNA reads as TGCGCCAGCAGCTTGGAGGGCAGGGCAGGGACAGATACGCAGTATTTT. Amino acids: CASSLEGRAGTDTQYF.

The chain couples TRBV7-8 to TRBJ2-2, with D uncertain. The germline V gene has CDR1 SGHVS and CDR2 FQNEAQ. This CDR3 region has 14 residues. V gave up 3 bases and J gave up 1 base, with 6 bases separating them. Here the CDR3 DNA reads TGTGCCAGCAGCTTTGACCGGAACACCGGGGAGCTGTTTTTT. Its translation: CASSFDRNTGELFF. Full variable domain (remainder filled in from reference TRBV7-8 and TRBJ2-2): GAGVSQSPRYKVAKRGQDVALRCDPISGHVSLFWYQQALGQGPEFLTYFQNEAQLDKSGLPSDRFFAERPEGSVSTLKIQRTQQEDSAVYLCASSFDRNTGELFFGEGSRLTVL.

The chain couples TRBV30 to TRBJ2-7; D not certain. The V gene lost 2 bases and the J gene lost 2 bases, with 4 bases spanning the gap. CDR3 length: 11 residues. Germline V gives CDR1 GTSNPN, CDR2 SVGIG (reference sequence). The CDR3 coding sequence is TGTGCCTGGAGTAGTCCCTACGAGCAGTACTTC. Its translation: CAWSSPYEQYF.

This clone is a singleton in its sample. The chain couples TRBV19 to TRBJ2-2; TRBD2 might be the D (6 bases). The CDR3 extends over 14 amino acids. From germline, CDR1 is LNHDA and CDR2 SQIVND (reference sequence). V lost 3 bases, J lost 6 bases, and 11 bases lay in between. The CDR3 DNA follows: TGTGCCAGTAGTATCGGCGGGGCGGCCGGGGAGCTGTTTTTT. Translating gives CASSIGGAAGELFF.

The CDR3 bases are TGTGCCATCAGTGCCATGGATATGAACACTGAAGCTTTCTTT. This sequence encodes CAISAMDMNTEAFF. This rearrangement joins TRBV10-3 to TRBJ1-1; D is undetermined. Germline loops: CDR1 ENHRY, CDR2 SYGVKD. With 4 bases removed from V and 0 bases from J, the gap between germline ends came to 9 bases. There are 14 residues in the CDR3.

This clone was seen only a few times. CDR3 sequence reads: CASSLAGDGYTF. DNA of the CDR3: TGCGCCAGCAGCTTGGCTGGGGATGGCTACACCTTC. The rearrangement links TRBV5-1 to TRBJ1-2, with unresolved D. The germline V gene has CDR1 SGHRS and CDR2 YFSETQ. This CDR3 has 12 residues. Trimming shortened V by 0 bases and J by 6 bases, and 6 bases separated the two germline ends.

The chain recombines TRBV6-5 with TRBJ2-7, with D possibly being TRBD1 or TRBD2 (6 bases each). Germline V gene data show CDR1 as MNHEY and CDR2 as SVGAGI. CDR3 length equals 13 residues. Trimming shortened V by 7 bases and J by 7 bases, and 17 bases separated the two germline ends. CDR3 in amino acids: CASTHGGSGEQYF. In DNA, the CDR3 is TGTGCCAGCACCCACGGGGGCAGTGGGGAGCAGTACTTC.

The J gene is TRBJ2-5, the V gene TRBV7-2, with 7 bases aligning to TRBD2. The V gene's germline CDR1 is SGHTA and CDR2 FQGNSA. The V gene end was trimmed by 6 bases and the J gene end by 4 bases; junction bases not matched to a gene: 11. The CDR3 contains 15 residues. In nucleotides, the CDR3 is TGTGCCAGCAGTCTCGGACTCCCGGGGGGAGAGACCCAGTACTTC. Amino acid sequence: CASSLGLPGGETQYF.

The rearrangement uses TRBV2 and TRBJ2-5, with 13 nucleotides matching TRBD2. CDR3 length: 16 residues. Per germline, CDR1 SNHLY and CDR2 FYNNEI. V trimming: 11 bases; J trimming: 2 bases; junction bases outside the gene matches: 11. The CDR3 protein is CAQQKTSGGQQETQYF. Written as DNA, the CDR3 is TGTGCCCAGCAGAAGACTAGCGGGGGGCAACAAGAGACCCAGTACTTC.

This clone appeared once. This chain links TRBV29-1 with TRBJ1-2; 8 bases align to TRBD1. From germline, CDR1 is SQVTM and CDR2 ANQGSEA. The CDR3 totals 13 residues. V gave up 4 bases and J gave up 3 bases; unmatched junction bases: 4. CDR3 loop: CSVATGDDYGYTF. The CDR3 region has the DNA TGCAGCGTTGCGACAGGGGACGACTATGGCTACACCTTC. Full variable domain (missing parts from reference TRBV29-1 and TRBJ1-2): SAVISQKPSRDICQRGTSLTIQCQVDSQVTMMFWYRQQPGQSLTLIATANQGSEATYESGFVIDKFPISRPNLTFSTLTVSNMSPEDSSIYLCSVATGDDYGYTFGSGTRLTVV.

The chain employs TRBV25-1 and TRBJ2-2; D gene unclear. This CDR3 has 12 amino acids. CDR1 MGHDK and CDR2 SYGVNS come from the germline V gene. Trimming removed 5 bases from V and 4 bases from J, with 5 bases in between. The CDR3 loop reads CASSRTTGELFF. The CDR3 bases are TGTGCCAGCAGTCGAACCACCGGGGAGCTGTTTTTT.

In this sample, this clone turned up once. The CDR3 DNA sequence: TGTGCTAGTGGCCGAGGCGGGTTCGGGATGAACACTGAAGCTTTCTTT. It specifies CASGRGGFGMNTEAFF. The V gene is TRBV12-5, the J gene TRBJ1-1; no reliable D call. In germline, CDR1 is LGHNT, CDR2 FRNRAP. V lost 6 bases to trimming and J lost 0 bases, with 17 bases between them. CDR3 size: 16 residues.

V gene TRBV9 combines with J gene TRBJ1-4, with TRBD1 matching 10 bases. The CDR3 runs to 17 residues. The J segment lost 7 bases and the V segment lost 0 bases, leaving 9 bases of the junction unmatched. In germline, CDR1 is SGDLS, CDR2 YYNGEE. The CDR3 DNA is TGTGCCAGCAGCGTAGCCCCGGGGGGGACAGGGGCTGAAAAACTGTTTTTT. Translated, it gives CASSVAPGGTGAEKLFF.

In nucleotides, the CDR3 is TGTGCTAGTGGTTTGACGCGGGGGGGCCATGAGCAGTTCTTC. Its protein product is CASGLTRGGHEQFF. V gene TRBV12-5 combines with J gene TRBJ2-1; 9 bases are shared with TRBD2. The CDR3 is 14 residues long. V shed 2 bases and J 8 bases; nucleotides not matched to a gene: 4. In germline, CDR1 is LGHNT, CDR2 FRNRAP.

This rearrangement joins TRBV6-5 to TRBJ1-6; unclear D gene. Trimming removed 0 bases at V and 9 bases at J, with 9 bases between. The CDR3 has 14 residues. The germline V gene encodes CDR1 MNHEY and CDR2 SVGAGI. CDR3 nucleotide sequence: TGTGCCAGCAGTTACTCGGGGTCGAGTTCACCCCTCCACTTT. Its translation is CASSYSGSSSPLHF.

V gene TRBV5-4 combines with J gene TRBJ1-2; 7 nucleotides align to TRBD1. The CDR3 extends over 15 amino acids. The V segment lost 4 bases and the J segment 2 bases; nucleotides outside the gene matches: 8. CDR1 and CDR2 from the germline V gene are SGHNT and YYREEE (reference sequence). The CDR3 DNA reads as TGTGCCAGCAGCGACGGAGACAGGGAGAACTATGGCTACACCTTC. As protein: CASSDGDRENYGYTF.

In this sample, this clone turned up once. The chain is built from TRBV27 and TRBJ1-4; 10 nucleotides match TRBD1. The V gene end was trimmed by 6 bases and the J gene end by 8 bases; junction bases not matched to a gene: 9. The CDR3 spans 15 residues. CDR1 and CDR2 from the germline V gene are MNHEY and SMNVEV (reference sequence). The CDR3: CASSLTGTGVEKLFF. CDR3 bases: TGTGCCAGCAGCCTTACCGGGACAGGGGTGGAAAAACTGTTTTTT.

This clone was recorded a few times. The chain links TRBV3-1 (or the pseudogene TRBV3-2) to TRBJ1-2; possibly TRBD1 for D (5 bases). Germline V lookup: CDR1 LGHDT, CDR2 YNNKEL (reference sequence). The length of the CDR3 is 13 residues. V was pared by 1 base and J by 8 bases, with 11 bases between. The CDR3 sequence: CASSQGRGGGYTF. The CDR3 DNA follows: TGTGCCAGCAGCCAAGGTAGGGGCGGCGGCTACACCTTC.

The chain joins TRBV9 to TRBJ2-1; D possibly uses TRBD1 or TRBD2 (5 bases each). Germline V gene data show CDR1 as SGDLS and CDR2 as YYNGEE. V lost 4 bases, J lost 10 bases, and 12 bases lay in between. There are 12 residues in the CDR3. The CDR3 nucleotides are TGTGCCAGCAGCCTAGCCCAGGGCGAGCAGTTCTTC. Translating it yields CASSLAQGEQFF.

The chain employs TRBV20-1 and TRBJ1-2; no firm D call. Deletions cut 5 bases from V and 7 bases from J, with 5 bases between. The germline V gene encodes CDR1 DFQATT and CDR2 SNEGSKA (reference sequence). This CDR3 is 9 amino acids long. In DNA form, the CDR3 reads TGCAGTGCTGGAAGTGGCTACACCTTC. It encodes CSAGSGYTF.

V gene TRBV6-2 or TRBV6-3 combines with J gene TRBJ2-7; no clear D gene. The CDR3 runs to 13 residues. Looked up from germline, CDR1 is MNHEY and CDR2 is SVGEGT. Trimming took off 4 bases at V and 5 bases at J, with 12 bases between the two ends. CDR3: CASSWVPWNEQYF. The CDR3 DNA follows: TGTGCCAGCAGTTGGGTACCTTGGAACGAGCAGTACTTC.

V and J are TRBV19 and TRBJ1-5, with TRBD1 as a possible D gene (6 bases). Germline assignment: CDR1 LNHDA and CDR2 SQIVND (reference sequence). Trimming took off 5 bases at V and 3 bases at J, with 11 bases between the two ends. This CDR3 comprises 14 residues. DNA of the CDR3: TGTGCCAGTAGTGTGACAGGTTACAATCAGCCCCAGCATTTT. Its protein product is CASSVTGYNQPQHF.

The chain couples TRBV5-6 to TRBJ2-7; D not certain. With 4 bases removed from V and 0 bases from J, the gap between germline ends came to 11 bases. The CDR3 has 14 residues. The germline V gene has CDR1 SGHDT and CDR2 YYEEEE. CDR3 protein: CASSKKATSYEQYF. The CDR3 DNA follows: TGTGCCAGCAGCAAAAAGGCCACCTCCTACGAGCAGTACTTC.

The CDR3 spells CASSPGQLDNQPQHF. The CDR3 region has the DNA TGTGCCAGCAGCCCGGGACAGCTAGACAATCAGCCCCAGCATTTT. The chain joins TRBV6-5 to TRBJ1-5; 7 bases map to TRBD1. Germline V CDR1 and CDR2: MNHEY, SVGAGI. The CDR3 consists of 15 residues. J lost 3 bases, V lost 6 bases, and 8 bases had no gene match.

This clone was counted once. The J gene is TRBJ1-4, the V gene TRBV12-1; TRBD1, the table's D call, was not compared with the DNA. TRBV12-1 is flagged as a pseudogene. The CDR3 is 19 amino acids. The CDR3 is CASSFGPTGRRATNEKLFF. The CDR3 bases are TGTGCCAGCAGCTTTGGGCCGACAGGGAGGAGGGCAACTAATGAAAAACTGTTTTTT.